The next 27 T cell receptor beta chains were all read from a single sample in a study of cytomegalovirus exposure and HLA in healthy donors. The PCR used 60 Vbeta and 13 Jbeta primers. Clones were sequenced by immunoSEQ multiplex PCR, and TCRdb holds only the in-frame ones, with some missing. The profile shows some 150,000 clones, roughly 79% of them singletons. The sample comprised PBMCs. The receptors derive from a middle-aged man in good health and CMV-seropositive.

V usage is TRBV19 and J usage is TRBJ2-4, with D tentatively TRBD2 (6 bases). The CDR3 sequence is 17 residues long. CDR1 and CDR2 (germline): LNHDA, SQIVND (reference sequence). Trimming cost V 3 bases and J 3 bases, with 18 bases left between them. The CDR3 coding sequence is TGTGCCAGTAGTATTGGGGGGAGACTAGTGAACAAAAACATTCAGTACTTC. This sequence encodes CASSIGGRLVNKNIQYF. The variable domain in full, with the rest retrieved from reference TRBV19 and TRBJ2-4, is DGGITQSPKYLFRKEGQNVTLSCEQNLNHDAMYWYRQDPGQGLRLIYYSQIVNDFQKGDIAEGYSVSREKKESFPLTVTSAQKNPTAFYLCASSIGGRLVNKNIQYFGAGTRLSVL.

The CDR3 nucleotides are TGTGCCAGCAGCTTGGTTTATACTAGCGGGAGACCCCGAGAGACCCAGTACTTC. Translating it yields CASSLVYTSGRPRETQYF. The chain has TRBV7-9 and TRBJ2-5; 11 nucleotides line up with TRBD2. Trimming at V came to 3 bases and at J to 4 bases, leaving 13 bases not matched to a gene. Germline-derived CDR1 and CDR2 are SEHNR and FQNEAQ (reference sequence). The CDR3 totals 18 residues. The whole variable domain, remainder taken from reference TRBV7-9 and TRBJ2-5, is DTGVSQNPRHKITKRGQNVTFRCDPISEHNRLYWYRQTLGQGPEFLTYFQNEAQLEKSRLLSDRFSAERPKGSFSTLEIQRTEQGDSAMYLCASSLVYTSGRPRETQYFGPGTRLLVL.

The V call is TRBV27, the J call TRBJ2-7, with a tentative D call TRBD2 (6 bases). V lost 5 bases and J 5 bases, leaving 19 bases between the germline ends. This CDR3 is 15 amino acids long. CDR1 and CDR2 from the germline V gene are MNHEY and SMNVEV (reference sequence). In DNA form, the CDR3 reads TGTGCCAGCAGTCAACGCGGGACGGGAGTGAACGAGCAGTACTTC. Protein: CASSQRGTGVNEQYF.

The genes are TRBV5-4 and TRBJ2-5, with unresolved D. From germline, CDR1 is SGHNT and CDR2 YYREEE (reference sequence). The CDR3 is 13 amino acids. Between the trimmed V and J ends, which lost 1 base and 4 bases, there was a span of 8 bases. For the CDR3, the DNA is TGTGCCAGCAGCTTGCCTAGTCGAGAGACCCAGTACTTC. Protein: CASSLPSRETQYF.

CDR3 sequence reads: CASTQGQGTAEQYF. The CDR3 bases are TGTGCCAGCACCCAGGGACAGGGGACCGCCGAGCAGTACTTC. The V call is TRBV2, the J call TRBJ2-7; 10 nucleotides align to TRBD1. The CDR3 spans 14 residues. V was pared by 7 bases and J by 6 bases, with 9 bases of the junction left unmatched. Germline assignment: CDR1 SNHLY and CDR2 FYNNEI.

V gene TRBV7-3 combines with J gene TRBJ1-1; D is ambiguous. The length of the CDR3 is 15 residues. V was cut by 2 bases and J by 5 bases, with 15 bases left in between. From germline, CDR1 is SGHTA and CDR2 FQGTGA. CDR3: CASSLGPGRGTEAFF. CDR3 sequence (DNA): TGTGCCAGCAGCTTAGGCCCGGGAAGAGGGACTGAAGCTTTCTTT.

The V call is TRBV29-1, the J call TRBJ2-5; maybe TRBD2 (7 bases). CDR3 length equals 12 residues. Germline-derived CDR1 and CDR2 are SQVTM and ANQGSEA. With 8 bases removed from V and 4 bases from J, the gap between germline ends came to 14 bases. This chain's CDR3 is CSPRGEGETQYF. The CDR3 DNA reads TGCAGCCCGAGGGGGGAGGGAGAGACCCAGTACTTC.

The chain carries TRBV5-1 and TRBJ1-2; no definite D call. Trimming shortened V by 4 bases and J by 0 bases, and 10 bases separated the two germline ends. Germline CDR1 SGHRS, CDR2 YFSETQ. The CDR3 spans 14 residues. The CDR3 bases are TGCGCCAGCAGCGCTACAGTTACTAACTATGGCTACACCTTC. It codes for CASSATVTNYGYTF.

The J gene is TRBJ2-1, the V gene TRBV6-5, with 13 positions matching TRBD2. J was trimmed by 4 bases and V by 6 bases; bases with no gene match: 3. Germline assignment: CDR1 MNHEY and CDR2 SVGAGI. The CDR3 has 15 amino acids. CDR3 sequence (DNA): TGTGCCAGCAGGGAGGGACTAGCGGGGTACAATGAGCAGTTCTTC. This encodes CASREGLAGYNEQFF.

This clone was observed once. The chain recombines TRBV28 with TRBJ1-1, with 7 bases that match TRBD1. The CDR3 is 15 residues long. CDR1 and CDR2 from the germline V gene are MDHEN and SYDVKM. The V segment lost 6 bases and the J segment 1 base; nucleotides outside the gene matches: 8. The chain's CDR3 is CASRLTGPRNTEAFF. The CDR3 coding sequence is TGTGCCAGCAGGCTGACAGGGCCCAGGAACACTGAAGCTTTCTTT.

The chain is built from TRBV5-1 and TRBJ2-1; weak D call: TRBD2 (7 bases). Germline lookup yields CDR1 SGHRS and CDR2 YFSETQ. V was pared by 0 bases and J by 10 bases, with 11 bases between. This CDR3 comprises 13 residues. The CDR3 bases are TGCGCCAGCAGCTTGGATGGGAGGGGGGAGCAGTTCTTC. Protein: CASSLDGRGEQFF.

This clone is a singleton in its sample. The chain employs TRBV4-1 and TRBJ1-5; 10 bases align to TRBD1. This CDR3 contains 16 residues. Germline CDR1 is MGHRA and CDR2 is YSYEKL. Unmatched junction bases numbered 7, after V lost 4 bases and J lost 4 bases. The CDR3 loop is CASSRSGTGDNQPQHF. CDR3 in DNA: TGCGCCAGCAGCCGCTCGGGGACAGGGGATAATCAGCCCCAGCATTTT.

The J gene is TRBJ2-1, the V gene TRBV5-6; no firm D call. The CDR3 extends over 12 amino acids. CDR1 SGHDT and CDR2 YYEEEE come from the germline V gene. V shed 1 base and J shed 15 bases, with 14 bases lying between them. The CDR3 spells CASSLWSLGWFF. CDR3 DNA sequence: TGTGCCAGCAGCTTGTGGTCCCTAGGTTGGTTCTTC.

The CDR3 loop reads CASSPASAASGYNEQFF. The CDR3 DNA follows: TGTGCCAGCAGCCCCGCTTCGGCGGCTAGCGGTTACAATGAGCAGTTCTTC. This chain links TRBV11-1 with TRBJ2-1; 7 bases fit TRBD2. The CDR3 runs to 17 residues. Per germline, CDR1 SGHAT and CDR2 FQDESV (reference sequence). Germline trimming cut 5 bases from V and 4 bases from J; bases unmatched to any gene: 14.

This clone was detected once. V and J are TRBV28 and TRBJ1-4; D is undetermined. Per germline, CDR1 MDHEN and CDR2 SYDVKM. The ends were cut back, 4 bases at V and 4 bases at J, with 10 bases in the middle. There are 14 residues in the CDR3. CDR3 coding DNA: TGTGCCAGCAGTTACACGCCGATTAATGAAAAACTGTTTTTT. Its protein is CASSYTPINEKLFF.

The chain has TRBV7-9 and TRBJ2-1; 10 bases agree with TRBD2. The J segment lost 7 bases and the V segment lost 5 bases, leaving 11 bases of the junction unmatched. CDR1 is SEHNR and CDR2 is FQNEAQ in the germline V gene (reference sequence). The CDR3 runs 16 residues. In DNA, the CDR3 is TGTGCCAGCAGCGCTTTCCTAGCGGGAGTCTCAAATGAGCAGTTCTTC. This codes for CASSAFLAGVSNEQFF.

The V gene is TRBV5-1, the J gene TRBJ2-5; 8 bases are a match to TRBD2. Trimming at V came to 0 bases and at J to 6 bases, leaving 7 bases not matched to a gene. Germline CDR1 reads SGHRS; CDR2 reads YFSETQ. The CDR3 covers 15 residues. CDR3 nucleotides: TGCGCCAGCAGCTTGGGCGGGACTAGTCGACAGACCCAGTACTTC. Amino acid sequence: CASSLGGTSRQTQYF.

The chain couples TRBV11-2 to TRBJ2-3; D possibly corresponds to TRBD2 (5 bases). There are 13 residues in the CDR3. V was shortened by 5 bases and J by 0 bases, with 6 bases between the two germline ends. Germline CDR1 SGHAT, CDR2 FQNNGV. The chain's CDR3 is CASSRGSTDTQYF. CDR3 coding DNA: TGTGCCAGCAGCCGAGGGAGCACAGATACGCAGTATTTT.

The chain carries TRBV14 and TRBJ2-1; TRBD2 matches at 10 bases. Germline loops: CDR1 SGHDN, CDR2 FVKESK. V trimming: 8 bases; J trimming: 7 bases; junction bases outside the gene matches: 11. This CDR3 has 15 amino acids. CDR3 bases: TGTGCCAGCGCGATAGCGGGAGGATCCTGGAATGAGCAGTTCTTC. It yields the protein CASAIAGGSWNEQFF.

This clone turned up a few times. The chain links TRBV11-2 to TRBJ2-5; D call uncertain. Deletions cut 1 base from V and 4 bases from J, with 7 bases between. CDR1 SGHAT and CDR2 FQNNGV come from the germline V gene. The CDR3 is made up of 13 amino acids. The CDR3 loop is CASSLGGRETQYF. In DNA form, the CDR3 reads TGTGCCAGCAGCTTAGGAGGCCGAGAGACCCAGTACTTC.

V gene TRBV28 combines with J gene TRBJ2-7; 8 positions agree with TRBD2. This CDR3 is built from 15 residues. Germline-derived CDR1 and CDR2 are MDHEN and SYDVKM. V was clipped by 7 bases and J by 4 bases; unmatched bases: 12. The CDR3 reads CASTRLSSGSYEQYF. The CDR3 DNA is TGTGCCAGCACCCGTTTATCGAGCGGGAGTTACGAGCAGTACTTC.

This clone was detected only once. The rearrangement joins TRBV28 to TRBJ2-1, with 15 bases aligning to TRBD2. The CDR3 sequence is 17 residues long. The germline gives CDR1 MDHEN, CDR2 SYDVKM. V shed 7 bases and J 7 bases; nucleotides not matched to a gene: 11. The CDR3 sequence: CASMGTSGRPVQNEQFF. Written as DNA, the CDR3 is TGTGCCAGCATGGGGACTAGCGGGAGGCCCGTCCAGAATGAGCAGTTCTTC.

This chain joins TRBV11-1 and TRBJ2-1; D perhaps matches TRBD2 (6 bases). The germline V gene encodes CDR1 SGHAT and CDR2 FQDESV (reference sequence). Trimming removed 2 bases at V and 0 bases at J, with 11 bases between. This CDR3 comprises 16 residues. CDR3 nucleotide sequence: TGTGCCAGCAGCTTAAGTAGCGGCCACTCCTACAATGAGCAGTTCTTC. Amino acid sequence: CASSLSSGHSYNEQFF.

There are a few counts of this clone. The chain couples TRBV7-3 to TRBJ1-1; D unclear. In germline, CDR1 is SGHTA, CDR2 FQGTGA. The CDR3 sequence is 13 residues long. Trimming took off 4 bases at V and 1 base at J, with 7 bases between the two ends. CDR3 loop: CASSSQENTEAFF. The CDR3, as DNA: TGTGCCAGCAGCTCCCAGGAGAACACTGAAGCTTTCTTT.

This clone was counted once. CDR3 sequence: CSVDRQGAGELFF. CDR3 DNA sequence: TGCAGCGTTGACAGGCAGGGGGCCGGGGAGCTGTTTTTT. The chain recombines TRBV29-1 with TRBJ2-2; TRBD1 matches 7 bases. V gave up 3 bases and J gave up 6 bases; unmatched junction bases: 4. The CDR3 extends over 13 amino acids. Germline loops: CDR1 SQVTM, CDR2 ANQGSEA.

The rearrangement links TRBV5-1 to TRBJ2-7; D is undetermined. The CDR3 runs to 14 residues. The V gene's germline CDR1 is SGHRS and CDR2 YFSETQ. V shed 5 bases and J shed 2 bases, with 14 bases lying between them. The DNA of the CDR3 is TGCGCCAGCAGTTTCCTAAGCGAGGCCTACGAGCAGTACTTC. It encodes CASSFLSEAYEQYF.

V gene TRBV30 combines with J gene TRBJ2-2; the D is unclear. The V gene's germline CDR1 is GTSNPN and CDR2 SVGIG (reference sequence). The CDR3 spans 12 residues. The V end lost 2 bases, the J end lost 1 base, and 2 bases lay between the germline ends. Here the CDR3 reads CAWSQNTGELFF. In DNA form, the CDR3 reads TGTGCCTGGAGTCAGAACACCGGGGAGCTGTTTTTT.